This TCR beta chain is from a study of cytomegalovirus exposure and HLA in healthy donors (dated 2017 in TCRdb). Study-wide context: An earlier analysis of around 600 of the donors reported 250 to 300 Gb of sequence data and more than 90 million unique TCR beta sequences from some 180 million T cells. In a later genetic analysis, genome-wide SNP genotypes for about three fifths of the roughly 670 donors were used, and that subset was treated as a discovery cohort. On average, roughly 250,000 unique TCR beta nucleotide sequences were sequenced per donor among a few hundred genotyped donors of the cohort, with roughly a sixth of those sequences being non-productive. To predict cytomegalovirus infection status, the study combined high-throughput TCR immunosequencing, statistical association of individual TCRs with disease status, and machine learning. Along with the roughly 670-subject first cohort, a separate validation cohort of over a hundred different subjects was used. The number of typed donors differed by locus: roughly 629-640 for A, B, C, DRB1 and DQB1; some 500 for DQA1; some 610 for DPA1; and around 450 for DPB1. An earlier analysis of 587 of the donors applied high-throughput TCR beta sequencing to assess whether each TCR beta V gene segment acted as functional or pseudogenic. The genetic ancestry cluster associated with self-reported Caucasian donors included 81% of the roughly 410 genotyped donors. The aim of the study was to test whether cataloging public T cell receptors could identify signatures of past pathogen exposure. Four or five DR-DQ haplotypes were handled as single units for association and clustering because linkage in the cohort was strong. A later analysis re-analyzed previously published TCR beta repertoires from roughly 690 donors and added high-resolution HLA genotyping to study TCR occurrence patterns. Donor age, sex, ethnicity and CMV serostatus were compiled alongside the repertoire data. Every repertoire in the discovery cohort had been generated on one and the same sequencing platform. The study profiled the T cell repertoires of 666 subjects by immunosequencing and related them to cytomegalovirus serostatus. HLA typing included class I and class II loci at four-digit resolution. In the later analysis, no new phenotypic data were used to find candidate immune exposures; instead, reliance was placed on TCR beta sequences and their occurrence across donors. Roughly 300 gigabases of sequencing data and 91 million or so unique TCR sequences made up an early release that covered roughly 670 HLA-typed donors. Points the paper makes about the study in general: Linkage disequilibrium might explain the correlated functional status among segregating V segments, but an unknown experimental factor could not be ruled out. In a later analysis, over 15,000 TCR beta sequences were associated with specific HLA alleles at a false discovery rate of 0.05. The classifier was reported to diagnose cytomegalovirus status with high specificity and sensitivity in both the original cohort and the validation cohort. An association between a missense DCLRE1C variant and V-gene and J-gene trimming of TCR beta chains was found in a later genetic analysis and replicated in an independent cohort. Three of the identified cytomegalovirus-associated TCR beta chains were confirmed in vitro to be specific for cytomegalovirus antigens. Strong co-occurrence of HLA alleles, especially DR and DQ, made assigning TCR associations to individual alleles difficult. Some IMGT-functional V segments, including TRBV6-2 and TRBV6-3, could not be told apart with the 87-base-pair reads, so those segments were excluded. A cluster of highly shared sequence variants was judged likely to represent a technical artifact of the sequencing pipeline. Because some donors lacked HLA typing at each locus, the association tests relied only on the typed subset. For the cohort, immune exposure information was limited to CMV serostatus. Compared with the roughly 600-donor mean, donors in an Asian-associated ancestry cluster had fewer N-insertions in productive TCRs, according to a later genetic analysis. In an earlier analysis of some 500 of the donors, most TCR beta V segments were observed in productive rearrangements about 90% or about 30% of the time, broadly matching IMGT annotations. A further reported finding was that TCR beta sequences accurately predicted the HLA-A and HLA-B alleles for most subjects in the first cohort. It was suggested by the authors that the approach could potentially be generalized to other disease states and immunological phenotypes. Only TCR beta chains were sequenced in this cohort, and the absence of alpha or paired-chain data limited detectable features. While some public TCRs were present in many individuals, most TCR sequences turned up only very rarely across donors. In a later analysis, most CMV-associated TCR beta chains were found to appear HLA-restricted, with HLA associations seemingly driven largely by CMV exposure. In a later analysis, TCR association rates were found to vary across HLA loci, with the most associated TCRs seen for DRB1 alleles and the fewest for HLA-C alleles. Because counts were too low, about 18 rarely observed V segments, including chromosome 9 orphons, were excluded from the earlier analysis of several hundred of the donors. Compared with equally common non-associated chains, HLA-associated TCR beta chains in a later analysis were more clonally expanded and had lower generation probabilities. The presence/absence analyses assumed that sequencing depth was roughly uniform across donors, and that assumption may not be true. A later analysis reported that several top co-occurrence clusters appeared linked to parvovirus B19, influenza, CMV and Epstein-Barr virus. A total of 150 to 200 TCR beta chains were listed by the study as associated with cytomegalovirus.

The library was obtained by the immunoSEQ multiplex PCR assay. A mixture of 60 forward primers for TCR Vbeta segments and 13 reverse primers for TCR Jbeta segments was used in the multiplex PCR. The CDR3 region of rearranged TCR beta genes was amplified from genomic DNA with a multiplex PCR assay. The Illumina HiSeq System was used to sequence the amplified TCR beta libraries as 87-base-pair reads. The original pipeline was this. A later analysis counted tens of millions of unique TCR beta chains across the 650 to 800 repertoires, and roughly 10 million of these chains were shared by at least two donors. To remove PCR and sequencing errors, raw reads were error-corrected and collapsed into unique sequences using a nearest-neighbor algorithm that merged closely related sequences. V, D and J gene segments were assigned by aligning CDR3 sequences to IMGT reference sequences. For a sequence to be retained, a match of at least six nucleotides to both a V gene segment and a J gene segment was required. Rearrangements were called productive when the CDR3 lacked stop codons and stayed in frame with V and J; all others were non-productive. Following IMGT convention, CDR3 was defined as the stretch from the second conserved V-encoded cysteine up to the conserved J-encoded phenylalanine. In an earlier analysis of around 600 of the donors, sequences lacking an unambiguous match to a single V gene segment were excluded. An earlier analysis of several hundred of the donors called V segments functional above 56.7% productive rearrangements and segregating when the between-donor standard deviation exceeded 5%. A statistical classification framework was built for diagnosing cytomegalovirus status from the catalog of TCR beta chain sequences. In a later analysis, TCR nucleotide sequences were compared against IMGT/GENE-DB human TR gene sequences so that V and J genes could be assigned. A later analysis assigned CDR3 sequences and most-parsimonious VDJ recombination scenarios with the TCRdist pipeline. A later analysis defined each TCR beta chain by its CDR3 amino acid sequence plus V-gene family, and excluded reads lacking a unique V-gene family. A later analysis removed 592 highly shared, low-generation-probability nucleotide sequences to deal with suspected cross-contamination and a sequencing artifact. For each public chain, a later analysis derived a clonal expansion index from normalized ranks of inferred template counts within each repertoire. Generation probabilities in a later analysis came from a VDJ recombination model fitted to out-of-frame rearrangements, and those results were checked against IGoR. In a later analysis, TCR-TCR, TCR-HLA and TCR-CMV co-occurrence was scored with hypergeometric tests, and a repertoire-size bias correction was applied to TCR pairs. To estimate false discovery rates, a later analysis permuted the HLA or CMV assignments 20 times. In a later analysis, co-occurring TCRs were grouped with DBSCAN, and TCRdist sequence similarity was added when clustering was performed within HLA-allele-positive subsets. Repertoires with fewer than 30,000 or more than 120,000 public chains, plus five repertoires with anomalous nucleotide sharing, were excluded from co-occurrence clustering. The clones in this table, taken by TCRdb from immuneACCESS, are in-frame only. Not every clone is retained; where verified, under half of the shortfall comes from an unresolved V gene, and the cause of the rest is unknown. V and J calls and clone size are as listed in that table; D and trimming were resolved from the DNA. The sample data list 100,000 to 150,000 clones, and 60% to 80% of these were observed just once. Over 0.8% of the sample is held by the ten biggest clonotypes.

In total, just over 650 healthy bone marrow donors made up the cohort. All cohort members were sampled while nominally healthy, although unrecorded immune exposures were likely present. The donor tested CMV seronegative and was one of the 352 seronegative cohort members. Every donor gave a peripheral blood sample, and the peripheral blood mononuclear cells from that sample were used for TCR beta sequencing. Genomic DNA extraction from the blood cell samples was performed with the Qiagen DNeasy Blood Extraction Kit. About this clone: Its antigen remains unidentified. No base quality values were provided; no much bigger clone lies one nucleotide off.

CDR1 is given as SGDLS and CDR2 as YYNGEE, both from the germline V gene. The CDR3 spans 14 residues, from the cysteine through the phenylalanine. Only the CDR3 DNA is retained, 42 bases long and in frame from the first base. V is pared back by 6 bases and J by 3 bases, with 13 bases lying between the germline termini. The chain couples TRBV9 to TRBJ2-1; there is no confident call for the D gene. The source of this sequence is a woman aged 60-75 years in good health and CMV-seronegative. Sequencing was carried out using PBMCs. The CDR3 protein: CASNSPSLYNEQFF. The nucleotides are TGTGCCAGCAATTCTCCTTCCCTCTACAATGAGCAGTTCTTC.